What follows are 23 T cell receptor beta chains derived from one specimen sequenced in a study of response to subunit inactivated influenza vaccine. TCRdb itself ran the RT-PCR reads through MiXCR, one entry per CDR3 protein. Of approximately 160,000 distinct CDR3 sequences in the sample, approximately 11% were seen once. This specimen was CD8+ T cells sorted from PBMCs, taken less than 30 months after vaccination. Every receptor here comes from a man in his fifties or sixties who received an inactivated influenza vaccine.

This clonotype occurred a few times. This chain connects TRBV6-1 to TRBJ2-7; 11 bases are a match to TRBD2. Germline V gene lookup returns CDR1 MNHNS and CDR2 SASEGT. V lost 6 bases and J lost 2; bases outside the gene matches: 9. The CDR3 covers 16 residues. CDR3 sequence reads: CASSPGLAALTYEQYF. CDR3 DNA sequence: TGTGCCAGCAGCCCGGGACTAGCGGCTCTTACCTACGAGCAGTACTTC.

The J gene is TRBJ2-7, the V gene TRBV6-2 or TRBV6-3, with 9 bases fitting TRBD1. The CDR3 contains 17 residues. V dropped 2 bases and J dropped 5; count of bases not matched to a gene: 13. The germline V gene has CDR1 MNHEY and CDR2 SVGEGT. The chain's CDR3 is CASSYLRDRVARNEQYF. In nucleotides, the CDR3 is TGTGCCAGCAGTTACCTCCGGGACAGGGTCGCGAGGAACGAGCAGTACTTC.

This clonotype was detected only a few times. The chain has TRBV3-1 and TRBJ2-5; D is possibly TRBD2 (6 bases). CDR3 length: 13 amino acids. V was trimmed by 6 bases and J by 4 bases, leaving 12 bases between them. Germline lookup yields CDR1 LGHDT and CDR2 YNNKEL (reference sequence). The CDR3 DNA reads TGTGCCAGCAGAGACGGGACTCTAGAGACCCAGTACTTC. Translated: CASRDGTLETQYF.

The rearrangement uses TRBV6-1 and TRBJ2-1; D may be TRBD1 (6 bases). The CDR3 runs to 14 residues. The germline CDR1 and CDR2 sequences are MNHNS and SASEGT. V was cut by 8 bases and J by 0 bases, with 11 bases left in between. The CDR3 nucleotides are TGTGCCAGCGGGGGACACATCTCCTACAATGAGCAGTTCTTC. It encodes CASGGHISYNEQFF.

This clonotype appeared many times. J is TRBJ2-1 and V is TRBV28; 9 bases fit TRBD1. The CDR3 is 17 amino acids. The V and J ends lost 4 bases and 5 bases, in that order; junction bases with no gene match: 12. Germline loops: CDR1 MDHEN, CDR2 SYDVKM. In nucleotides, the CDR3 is TGTGCCAGCAGTTCCTACCTGGGACAGGGCGTGGACAATGAGCAGTTCTTC. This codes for CASSSYLGQGVDNEQFF. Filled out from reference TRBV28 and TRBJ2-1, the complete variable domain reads DVKVTQSSRYLVKRTGEKVFLECVQDMDHENMFWYRQDPGLGLRLIYFSYDVKMKEKGDIPEGYSVSREKKERFSLILESASTNQTSMYLCASSSYLGQGVDNEQFFGPGTRLTVL.

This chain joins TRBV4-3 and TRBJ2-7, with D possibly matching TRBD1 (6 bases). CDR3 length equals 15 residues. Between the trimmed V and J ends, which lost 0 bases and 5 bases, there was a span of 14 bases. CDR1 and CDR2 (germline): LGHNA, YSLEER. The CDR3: CASSQEDGRGHEQYF. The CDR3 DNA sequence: TGCGCCAGCAGCCAAGAGGATGGCAGGGGCCACGAGCAGTACTTC.

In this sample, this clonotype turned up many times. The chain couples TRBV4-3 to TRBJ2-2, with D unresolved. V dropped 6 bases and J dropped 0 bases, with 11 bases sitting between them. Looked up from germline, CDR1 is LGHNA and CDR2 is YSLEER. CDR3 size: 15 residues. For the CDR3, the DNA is TGCGCCAGCAGGGGCACGAGTCCGAACACCGGGGAGCTGTTTTTT. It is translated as CASRGTSPNTGELFF.

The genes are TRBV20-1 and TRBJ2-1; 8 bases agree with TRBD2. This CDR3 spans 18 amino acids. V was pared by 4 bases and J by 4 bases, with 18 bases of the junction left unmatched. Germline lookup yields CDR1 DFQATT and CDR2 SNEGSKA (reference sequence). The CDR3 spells CSATHPPLGGGKYNEQFF. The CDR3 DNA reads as TGCAGTGCTACACACCCCCCATTGGGCGGGGGGAAGTACAATGAGCAGTTCTTC.

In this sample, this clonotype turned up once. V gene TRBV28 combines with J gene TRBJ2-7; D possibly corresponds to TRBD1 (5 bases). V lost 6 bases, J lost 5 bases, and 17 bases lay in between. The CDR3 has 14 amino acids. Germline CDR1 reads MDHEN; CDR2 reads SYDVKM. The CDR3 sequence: CASRGRGSGHEQYF. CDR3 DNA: TGTGCCAGCAGGGGGCGCGGTTCGGGCCACGAGCAGTACTTC.

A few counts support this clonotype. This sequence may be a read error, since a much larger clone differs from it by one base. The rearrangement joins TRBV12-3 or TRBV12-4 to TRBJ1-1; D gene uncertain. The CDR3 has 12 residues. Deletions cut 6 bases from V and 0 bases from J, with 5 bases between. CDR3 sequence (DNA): TGTGCCAGCAGCTGGCTGAACACTGAAGCTTTCTTT. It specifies CASSWLNTEAFF.

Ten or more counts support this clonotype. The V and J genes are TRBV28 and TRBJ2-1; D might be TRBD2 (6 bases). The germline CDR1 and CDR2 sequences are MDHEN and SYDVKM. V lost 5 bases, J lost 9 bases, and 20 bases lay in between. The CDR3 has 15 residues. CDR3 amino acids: CASSPRLDHLFEQFF. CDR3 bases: TGTGCCAGCAGTCCCCGACTAGATCATCTCTTTGAGCAGTTCTTC.

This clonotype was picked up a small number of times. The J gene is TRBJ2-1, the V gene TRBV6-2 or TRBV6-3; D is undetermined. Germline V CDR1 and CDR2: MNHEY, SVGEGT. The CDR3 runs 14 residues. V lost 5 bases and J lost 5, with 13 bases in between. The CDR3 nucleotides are TGTGCCAGCAGTCACGTCCACTTGAACAATGAGCAGTTCTTC. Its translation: CASSHVHLNNEQFF.

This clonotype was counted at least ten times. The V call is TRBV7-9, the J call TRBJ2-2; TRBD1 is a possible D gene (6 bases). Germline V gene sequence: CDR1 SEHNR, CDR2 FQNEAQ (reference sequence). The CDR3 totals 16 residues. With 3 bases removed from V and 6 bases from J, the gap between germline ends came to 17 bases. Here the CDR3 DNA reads TGTGCCAGCAGCTTCCCTACAGGGAGTGTAGCCGGGGAGCTGTTTTTT. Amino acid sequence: CASSFPTGSVAGELFF. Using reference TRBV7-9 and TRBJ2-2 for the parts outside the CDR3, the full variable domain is DTGVSQNPRHKITKRGQNVTFRCDPISEHNRLYWYRQTLGQGPEFLTYFQNEAQLEKSRLLSDRFSAERPKGSFSTLEIQRTEQGDSAMYLCASSFPTGSVAGELFFGEGSRLTVL.

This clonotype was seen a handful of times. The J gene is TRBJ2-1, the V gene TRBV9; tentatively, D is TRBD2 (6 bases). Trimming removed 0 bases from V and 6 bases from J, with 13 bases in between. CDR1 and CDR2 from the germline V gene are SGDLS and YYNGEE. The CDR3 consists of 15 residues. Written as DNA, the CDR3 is TGTGCCAGCAGCGTAGGATACGGGAGAGTCAATGAGCAGTTCTTC. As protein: CASSVGYGRVNEQFF. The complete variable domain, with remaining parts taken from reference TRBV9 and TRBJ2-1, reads DSGVTQTPKHLITATGQRVTLRCSPRSGDLSVYWYQQSLDQGLQFLIQYYNGEERAKGNILERFSAQQFPDLHSELNLSSLELGDSALYFCASSVGYGRVNEQFFGPGTRLTVL.

This chain's CDR3 is CASSLVSTMAAVSTDTQYF. The CDR3 coding sequence is TGTGCCAGCAGCTTAGTGTCGACTATGGCAGCGGTCAGCACAGATACGCAGTATTTT. This chain joins TRBV11-1 and TRBJ2-3, with a possible D match to TRBD2 (5 bases). V dropped 1 base and J dropped 0 bases, with 20 bases sitting between them. There are 19 residues in the CDR3. CDR1 and CDR2 (germline): SGHAT, FQDESV (reference sequence).

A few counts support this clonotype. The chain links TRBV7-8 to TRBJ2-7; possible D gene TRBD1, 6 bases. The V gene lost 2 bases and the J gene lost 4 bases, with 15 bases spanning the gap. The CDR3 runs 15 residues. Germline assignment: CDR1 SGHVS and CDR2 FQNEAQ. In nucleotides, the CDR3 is TGTGCCAGCAGCTTAAGGGCAGGGGAATTGTACGAGCAGTACTTC. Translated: CASSLRAGELYEQYF.

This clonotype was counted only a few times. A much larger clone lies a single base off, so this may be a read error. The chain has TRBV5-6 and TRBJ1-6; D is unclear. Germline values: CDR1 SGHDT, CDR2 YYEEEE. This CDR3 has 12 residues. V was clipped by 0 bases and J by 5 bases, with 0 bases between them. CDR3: CASSLDNSPLHF. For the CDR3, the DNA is TGTGCCAGCAGCTTGGATAATTCACCCCTCCACTTT.

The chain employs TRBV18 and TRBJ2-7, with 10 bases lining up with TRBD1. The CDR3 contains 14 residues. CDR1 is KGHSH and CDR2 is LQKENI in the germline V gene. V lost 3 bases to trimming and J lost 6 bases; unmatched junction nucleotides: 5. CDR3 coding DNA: TGTGCCAGCTCACCCGGGACAGGGGAGCTCGAGCAGTACTTC. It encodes CASSPGTGELEQYF.

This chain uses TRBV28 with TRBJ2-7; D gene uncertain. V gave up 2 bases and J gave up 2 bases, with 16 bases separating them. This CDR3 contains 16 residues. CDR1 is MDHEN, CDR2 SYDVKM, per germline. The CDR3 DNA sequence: TGTGCCAGCAGTTTAGCGGCAAACCCCCTTACCTACGAGCAGTACTTC. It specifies CASSLAANPLTYEQYF.

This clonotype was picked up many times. CDR3 sequence (DNA): TGCGCCAGCAGCCAAGTCGGACTACTCACCGGGGAGCTGTTTTTT. It codes for CASSQVGLLTGELFF. The chain combines TRBV4-1 with TRBJ2-2, with D perhaps TRBD2 (6 bases). The CDR3 contains 15 residues. Germline assignment: CDR1 MGHRA and CDR2 YSYEKL. V lost 1 base, J lost 4 bases, and 10 bases lay in between.

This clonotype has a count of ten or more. Here the CDR3 DNA reads TGCAGTGTAGAGTCGATCGAGGACACACACTACAATGAGCAGTTCTTC. Translation gives CSVESIEDTHYNEQFF. The chain uses TRBV20-1 and TRBJ2-1, with D tentatively TRBD1 (5 bases). Trimming left V 7 bases short and J 3 bases short, with 22 bases between. The CDR3 extends over 16 amino acids. Germline lookup yields CDR1 DFQATT and CDR2 SNEGSKA (reference sequence).

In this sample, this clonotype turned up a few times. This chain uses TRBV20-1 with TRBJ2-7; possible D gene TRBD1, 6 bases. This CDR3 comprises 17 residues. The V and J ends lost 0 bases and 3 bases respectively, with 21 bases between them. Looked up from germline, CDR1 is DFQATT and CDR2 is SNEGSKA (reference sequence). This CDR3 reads CSARDPSRQVDIYEQYF. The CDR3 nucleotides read TGCAGTGCTAGAGATCCCAGTCGACAGGTAGACATCTACGAGCAGTACTTC.

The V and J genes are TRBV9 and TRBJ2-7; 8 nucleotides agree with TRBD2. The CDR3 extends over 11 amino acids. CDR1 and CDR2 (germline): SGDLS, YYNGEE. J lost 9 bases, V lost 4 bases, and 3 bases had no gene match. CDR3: CASSSAGVQYF. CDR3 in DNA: TGTGCCAGCAGCTCAGCGGGGGTGCAGTACTTC.